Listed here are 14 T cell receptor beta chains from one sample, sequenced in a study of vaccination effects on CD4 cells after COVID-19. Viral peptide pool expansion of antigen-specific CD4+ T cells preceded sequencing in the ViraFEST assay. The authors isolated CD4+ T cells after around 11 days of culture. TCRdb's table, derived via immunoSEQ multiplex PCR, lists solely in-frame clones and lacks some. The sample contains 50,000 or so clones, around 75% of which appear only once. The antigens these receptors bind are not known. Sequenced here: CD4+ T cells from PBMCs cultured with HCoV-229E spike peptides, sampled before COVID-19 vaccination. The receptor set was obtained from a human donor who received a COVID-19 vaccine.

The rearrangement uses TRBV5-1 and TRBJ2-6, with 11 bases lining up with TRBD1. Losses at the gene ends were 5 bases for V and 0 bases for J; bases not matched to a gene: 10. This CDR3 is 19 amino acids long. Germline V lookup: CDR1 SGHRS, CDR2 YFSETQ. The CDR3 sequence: CASSFGQGAASSGANVLTF. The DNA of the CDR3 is TGCGCCAGCAGTTTCGGACAGGGGGCTGCCAGCTCTGGGGCCAACGTCCTGACTTTC.

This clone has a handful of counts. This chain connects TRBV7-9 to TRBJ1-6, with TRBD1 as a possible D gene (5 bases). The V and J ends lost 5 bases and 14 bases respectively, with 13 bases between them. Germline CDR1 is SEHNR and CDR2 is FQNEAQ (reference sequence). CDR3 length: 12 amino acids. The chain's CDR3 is CASSRLGPSLHF. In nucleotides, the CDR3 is TGTGCCAGCAGCCGGTTGGGGCCGTCCCTCCACTTT.

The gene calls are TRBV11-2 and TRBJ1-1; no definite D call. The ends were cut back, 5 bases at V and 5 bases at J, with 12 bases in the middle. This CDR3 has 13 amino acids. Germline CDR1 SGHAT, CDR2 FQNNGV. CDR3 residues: CASSVKGVTEAFF. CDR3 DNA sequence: TGTGCCAGCAGCGTAAAAGGTGTGACTGAAGCTTTCTTT. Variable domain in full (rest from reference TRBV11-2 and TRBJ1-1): EAGVAQSPRYKIIEKRQSVAFWCNPISGHATLYWYQQILGQGPKLLIQFQNNGVVDDSQLPKDRFSAERLKGVDSTLKIQPAKLEDSAVYLCASSVKGVTEAFFGQGTRLTVV.

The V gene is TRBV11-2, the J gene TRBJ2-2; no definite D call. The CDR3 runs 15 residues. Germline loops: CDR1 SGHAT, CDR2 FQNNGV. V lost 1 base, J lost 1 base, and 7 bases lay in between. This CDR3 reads CASSLVRVNTGELFF. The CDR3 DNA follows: TGTGCCAGCAGCTTAGTCCGGGTGAACACCGGGGAGCTGTTTTTT.

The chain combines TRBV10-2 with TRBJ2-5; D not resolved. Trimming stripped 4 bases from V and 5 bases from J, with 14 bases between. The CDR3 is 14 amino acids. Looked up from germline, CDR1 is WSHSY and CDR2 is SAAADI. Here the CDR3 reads CASSVASVVETQYF. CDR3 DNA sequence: TGCGCCAGCAGTGTGGCTTCAGTTGTGGAGACCCAGTACTTC.

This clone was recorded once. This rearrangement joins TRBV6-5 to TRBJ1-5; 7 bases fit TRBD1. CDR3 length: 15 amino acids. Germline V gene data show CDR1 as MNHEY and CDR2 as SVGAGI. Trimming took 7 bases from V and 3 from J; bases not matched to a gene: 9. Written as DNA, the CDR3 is TGTGCCAGCAAACCGACAGGGCGAGACAATCAGCCCCAGCATTTT. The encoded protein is CASKPTGRDNQPQHF.

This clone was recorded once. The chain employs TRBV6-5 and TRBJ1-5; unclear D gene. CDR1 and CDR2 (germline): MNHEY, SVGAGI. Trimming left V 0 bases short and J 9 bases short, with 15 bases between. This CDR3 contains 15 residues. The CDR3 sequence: CASSYSPGPGWPQHF. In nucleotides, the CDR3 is TGTGCCAGCAGTTACTCCCCCGGTCCCGGGTGGCCCCAGCATTTT.

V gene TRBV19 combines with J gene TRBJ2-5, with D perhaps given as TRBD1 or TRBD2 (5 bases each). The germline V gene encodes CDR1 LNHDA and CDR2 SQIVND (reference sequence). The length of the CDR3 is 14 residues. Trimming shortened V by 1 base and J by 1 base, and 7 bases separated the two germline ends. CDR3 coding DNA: TGTGCCAGTAGTATAGCGGGGCCCCAAGAGACCCAGTACTTC. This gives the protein CASSIAGPQETQYF. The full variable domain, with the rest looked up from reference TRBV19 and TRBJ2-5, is DGGITQSPKYLFRKEGQNVTLSCEQNLNHDAMYWYRQDPGQGLRLIYYSQIVNDFQKGDIAEGYSVSREKKESFPLTVTSAQKNPTAFYLCASSIAGPQETQYFGPGTRLLVL.

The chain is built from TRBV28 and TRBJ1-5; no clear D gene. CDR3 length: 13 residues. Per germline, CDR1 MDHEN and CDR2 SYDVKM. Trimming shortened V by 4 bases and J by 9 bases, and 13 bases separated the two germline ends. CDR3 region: CASSSDPIRPQHF. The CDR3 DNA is TGTGCCAGCAGTTCGGACCCCATCCGGCCCCAGCATTTT.

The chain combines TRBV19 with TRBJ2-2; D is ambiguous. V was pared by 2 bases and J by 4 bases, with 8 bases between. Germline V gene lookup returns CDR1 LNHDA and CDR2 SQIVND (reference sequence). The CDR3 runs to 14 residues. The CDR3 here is CASSILGGTGELFF. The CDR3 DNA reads TGTGCCAGTAGTATACTGGGCGGCACCGGGGAGCTGTTTTTT.

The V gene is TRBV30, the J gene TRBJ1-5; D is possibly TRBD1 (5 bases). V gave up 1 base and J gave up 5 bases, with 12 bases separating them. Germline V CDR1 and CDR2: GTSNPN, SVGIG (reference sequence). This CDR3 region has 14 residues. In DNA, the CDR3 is TGTGCCTGGAGTGAGGGGCTGAGTGATCAGCCCCAGCATTTT. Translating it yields CAWSEGLSDQPQHF.

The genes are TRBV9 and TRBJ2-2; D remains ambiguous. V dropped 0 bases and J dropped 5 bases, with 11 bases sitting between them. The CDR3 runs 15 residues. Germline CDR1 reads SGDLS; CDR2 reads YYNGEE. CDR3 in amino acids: CASSVEGLGTGELFF. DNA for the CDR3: TGTGCCAGCAGCGTAGAAGGTTTGGGGACCGGGGAGCTGTTTTTT.

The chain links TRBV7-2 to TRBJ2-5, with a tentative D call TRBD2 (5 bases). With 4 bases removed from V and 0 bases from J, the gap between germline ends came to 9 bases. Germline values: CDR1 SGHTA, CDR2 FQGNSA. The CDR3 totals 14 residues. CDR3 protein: CASSWRLNQETQYF. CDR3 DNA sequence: TGTGCCAGCAGCTGGAGGCTAAACCAAGAGACCCAGTACTTC.

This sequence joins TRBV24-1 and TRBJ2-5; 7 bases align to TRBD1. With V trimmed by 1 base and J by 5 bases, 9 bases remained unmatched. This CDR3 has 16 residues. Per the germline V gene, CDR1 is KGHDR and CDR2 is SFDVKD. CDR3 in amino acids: CATSDFGTAATETQYF. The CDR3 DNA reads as TGTGCCACCAGTGATTTTGGGACAGCCGCGACGGAGACCCAGTACTTC.